This T cell receptor beta chain appears in the sequencing data of a study of B cell selection in AIRE deficiency. General study results and limits: About a third of healthy-shared Treg TCRbeta sequences appeared in patient Tconv cells. Healthy Tconv contained around two fifths of shared healthy Treg sequences; only TCRbeta sequenced.

In this sample, this clone turned up once. The antigen is undetermined. Sorted regulatory T cells were CD4-positive, CD25-high and CD127-low or negative. Healthy unrelated donors supplied the control samples. Trimming cost V 4 bases and J 2 bases; bases outside gene matches: 10. The CDR3 runs to 18 residues. Germline-derived CDR1 and CDR2 are LGHNA and YNFKEQ. This table comes from immunoSEQ multiplex PCR, and its TCRdb copy is limited to in-frame clones, with some not included. Here the sample spans tens of thousands of clones, about 93% being singletons. Sequencing input: CD4+CD25+ Tregs sorted from PBMCs. The chain has TRBV4-2 and TRBJ2-5; 13 bases are a match to TRBD2. The clonotype comes from a human donor in good health. CDR3 protein: CASSPRTSGGRQQETQYF. Written as DNA, the CDR3 is TGTGCCAGCAGCCCGAGGACTAGCGGGGGCCGACAACAAGAGACCCAGTACTTC.